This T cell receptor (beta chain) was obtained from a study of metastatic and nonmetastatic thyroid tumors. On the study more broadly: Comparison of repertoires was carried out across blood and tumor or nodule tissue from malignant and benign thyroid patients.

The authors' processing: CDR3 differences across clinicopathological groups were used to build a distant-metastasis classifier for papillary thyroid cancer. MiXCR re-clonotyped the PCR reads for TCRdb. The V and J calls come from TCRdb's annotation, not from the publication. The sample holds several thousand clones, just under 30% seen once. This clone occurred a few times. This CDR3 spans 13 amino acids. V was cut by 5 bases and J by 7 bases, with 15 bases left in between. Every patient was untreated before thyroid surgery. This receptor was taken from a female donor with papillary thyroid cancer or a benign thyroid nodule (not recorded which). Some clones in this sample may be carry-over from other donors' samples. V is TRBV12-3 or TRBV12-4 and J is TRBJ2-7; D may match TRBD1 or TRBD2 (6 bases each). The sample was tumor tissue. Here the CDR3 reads CASSPSQGREQYF. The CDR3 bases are TGTGCCAGCAGTCCTTCCCAGGGGAGGGAGCAGTACTTC.